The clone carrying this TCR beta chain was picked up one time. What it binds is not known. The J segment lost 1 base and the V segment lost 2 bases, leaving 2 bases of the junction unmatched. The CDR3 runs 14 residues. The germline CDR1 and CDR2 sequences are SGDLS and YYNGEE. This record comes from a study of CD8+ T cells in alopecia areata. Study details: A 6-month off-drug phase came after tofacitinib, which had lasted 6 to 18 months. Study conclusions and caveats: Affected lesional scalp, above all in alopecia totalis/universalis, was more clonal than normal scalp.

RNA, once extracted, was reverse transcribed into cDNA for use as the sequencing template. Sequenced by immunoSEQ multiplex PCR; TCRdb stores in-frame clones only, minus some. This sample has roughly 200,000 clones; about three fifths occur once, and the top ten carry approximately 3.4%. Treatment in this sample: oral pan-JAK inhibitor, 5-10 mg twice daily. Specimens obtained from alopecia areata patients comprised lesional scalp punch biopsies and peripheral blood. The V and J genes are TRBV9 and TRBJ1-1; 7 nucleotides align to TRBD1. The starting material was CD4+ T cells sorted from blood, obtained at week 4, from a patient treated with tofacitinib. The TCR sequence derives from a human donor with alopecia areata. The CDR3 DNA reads TGTGCCAGCAGCGTGAGGACAGGGAACACTGAAGCTTTCTTT. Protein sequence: CASSVRTGNTEAFF.